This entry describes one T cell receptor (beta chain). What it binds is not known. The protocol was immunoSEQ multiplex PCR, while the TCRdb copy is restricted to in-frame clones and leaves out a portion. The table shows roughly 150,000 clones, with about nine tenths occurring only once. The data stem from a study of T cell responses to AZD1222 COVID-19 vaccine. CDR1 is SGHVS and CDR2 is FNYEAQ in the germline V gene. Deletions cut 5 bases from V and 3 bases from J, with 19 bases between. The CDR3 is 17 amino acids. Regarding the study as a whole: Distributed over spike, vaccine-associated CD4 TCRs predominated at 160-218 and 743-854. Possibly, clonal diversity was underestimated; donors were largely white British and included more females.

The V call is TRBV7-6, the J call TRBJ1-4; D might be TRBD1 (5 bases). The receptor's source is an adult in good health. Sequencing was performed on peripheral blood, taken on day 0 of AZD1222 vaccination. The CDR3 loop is CASSLRDRATANEKLFF. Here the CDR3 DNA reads TGTGCCAGCAGCCTACGGGACCGAGCTACTGCTAATGAAAAACTGTTTTTT.